The 27 T cell receptor beta chains below all came from one sample that was sequenced in a study of cytomegalovirus exposure and HLA in healthy donors. 13 Jbeta primers and 60 Vbeta primers were used for the PCR. Clones were sequenced by immunoSEQ multiplex PCR, and TCRdb holds only the in-frame ones, with some missing. This table holds 160,000 or so clones, around 79% found once. The sequenced sample consisted of PBMCs. The receptors were sampled from a woman aged 35 to 49 in good health and CMV-seronegative.

The chain carries TRBV5-1 and TRBJ2-7, with D tentatively TRBD2 (6 bases). With 5 bases removed from V and 1 base from J, the gap between germline ends came to 13 bases. The V gene's germline CDR1 is SGHRS and CDR2 YFSETQ. CDR3 length equals 14 residues. The DNA of the CDR3 is TGCGCCAGCAGAGGGAGACTAGAGTCCTACGAGCAGTACTTC. Its protein is CASRGRLESYEQYF. Looking up the rest from reference TRBV5-1 and TRBJ2-7 gives the full variable domain: KAGVTQTPRYLIKTRGQQVTLSCSPISGHRSVSWYQQTPGQGLQFLFEYFSETQRNKGNFPGRFSGRQFSNSRSEMNVSTLELGDSALYLCASRGRLESYEQYFGPGTRLTVT.

This chain uses TRBV6-1 with TRBJ2-3, with D perhaps matching TRBD1 (6 bases). V was shortened by 11 bases and J by 2 bases, with 14 bases between the two germline ends. Germline V CDR1 and CDR2: MNHNS, SASEGT. The CDR3 covers 13 residues. This CDR3 reads CAGKTGNTDTQYF. CDR3 coding DNA: TGTGCCGGAAAGACAGGAAACACAGATACGCAGTATTTT.

This chain links TRBV6-1 with TRBJ2-5; the match to TRBD1 covers 9 bases. Per germline, CDR1 MNHNS and CDR2 SASEGT. Germline trimming cut 3 bases from V and 5 bases from J; bases unmatched to any gene: 4. The CDR3 is 14 amino acids. This chain's CDR3 is CASSEDRGWETQYF. The CDR3 bases are TGTGCCAGCAGTGAGGACAGGGGATGGGAGACCCAGTACTTC.

V and J are TRBV4-2 and TRBJ1-1; 9 nucleotides align to TRBD1. Germline CDR1 LGHNA, CDR2 YNFKEQ. The CDR3 is 16 residues long. The junction had 10 bases not matched to a gene; V was cut back by 2 bases and J by 6 bases. The CDR3 DNA sequence: TGTGCCAGCAGCCAAAAAGGGACAGGGAAATCCCCTGAAGCTTTCTTT. This codes for CASSQKGTGKSPEAFF.

The V gene is TRBV5-1, the J gene TRBJ2-1, with 7 positions matching TRBD1. Germline trimming cut 0 bases from V and 9 bases from J; bases unmatched to any gene: 6. There are 14 residues in the CDR3. Germline CDR1 is SGHRS and CDR2 is YFSETQ. The CDR3 here is CASSLVDREGEQFF. Written as DNA, the CDR3 is TGCGCCAGCAGCTTGGTCGACAGGGAAGGTGAGCAGTTCTTC.

The table lists this clone with a few counts. The chain recombines TRBV6-5 with TRBJ1-1; D call uncertain. The ends were cut back, 0 bases at V and 5 bases at J, with 4 bases in the middle. CDR1 and CDR2 (germline): MNHEY, SVGAGI. CDR3 size: 12 residues. The CDR3 DNA reads TGTGCCAGCAGTTACTCCAGGACTGAAGCTTTCTTT. It translates to CASSYSRTEAFF.

The V and J genes are TRBV27 and TRBJ2-1, with 11 positions matching TRBD2. The length of the CDR3 is 16 residues. The germline CDR1 and CDR2 sequences are MNHEY and SMNVEV (reference sequence). J gave up 3 bases and V 5 bases, and 6 bases lay outside the gene matches. In DNA form, the CDR3 reads TGTGCCAGCAGTCCTCCGGGACTAGCGGTCTACAATGAGCAGTTCTTC. This encodes CASSPPGLAVYNEQFF.

The chain couples TRBV5-1 to TRBJ2-2; D possibly corresponds to TRBD2 (5 bases). The CDR3 is 15 residues long. CDR1 is SGHRS and CDR2 is YFSETQ in the germline V gene. Trimming stripped 2 bases from V and 1 base from J, with 9 bases between. The CDR3: CASSFGRGNTGELFF. Here the CDR3 DNA reads TGCGCCAGCAGCTTCGGACGGGGGAACACCGGGGAGCTGTTTTTT.

This clone was counted only a few times. The J gene is TRBJ2-1, the V gene TRBV5-1; 10 positions match TRBD2. This CDR3 spans 17 amino acids. J gave up 4 bases and V 0 bases, and 7 bases lay outside the gene matches. Germline-derived CDR1 and CDR2 are SGHRS and YFSETQ. This chain's CDR3 is CASSLGGLAEQYNEQFF. The CDR3 nucleotides read TGCGCCAGCAGCTTGGGTGGACTAGCGGAACAATACAATGAGCAGTTCTTC.

The chain is built from TRBV5-6 and TRBJ2-1, with TRBD1 identical over 7 bases. The junction had 5 bases not matched to a gene; V was cut back by 2 bases and J by 9 bases. Per the germline V gene, CDR1 is SGHDT and CDR2 is YYEEEE. The CDR3 spans 13 residues. This CDR3 is CASSFDRESEQFF. In nucleotides, the CDR3 is TGTGCCAGCAGCTTTGACAGGGAAAGTGAGCAGTTCTTC.

The rearrangement links TRBV2 to TRBJ1-5; TRBD1 matches 7 bases. J was trimmed by 1 base and V by 5 bases; bases with no gene match: 8. Per the germline V gene, CDR1 is SNHLY and CDR2 is FYNNEI. The CDR3 consists of 16 residues. The DNA for the CDR3 is TGTGCCAGCAGTATCGAGACAGGGACCAGCAATCAGCCCCAGCATTTT. Its protein product is CASSIETGTSNQPQHF.

The chain recombines TRBV5-5 with TRBJ1-1, with 12 bases aligning to TRBD1. CDR1 is SGHKS and CDR2 is YYEKEE in the germline V gene (reference sequence). The CDR3 consists of 20 residues. The J segment lost 2 bases and the V segment lost 0 bases, leaving 14 bases of the junction unmatched. The CDR3 here is CASSLDRDRGRRVLNTEAFF. Here the CDR3 DNA reads TGTGCCAGCAGCTTGGATAGGGACAGGGGGCGACGGGTATTAAACACTGAAGCTTTCTTT.

This clone was counted only a few times. V gene TRBV7-9 combines with J gene TRBJ2-7; TRBD1 aligns across 7 bases. The CDR3 is made up of 12 amino acids. CDR1 SEHNR and CDR2 FQNEAQ come from the germline V gene (reference sequence). The junction had 7 bases not matched to a gene; V was cut back by 8 bases and J by 6 bases. CDR3 amino acids: CASSGTGAEQYF. The CDR3 DNA follows: TGTGCCAGCTCCGGCACAGGGGCCGAGCAGTACTTC.

The rearrangement uses TRBV7-9 and TRBJ1-4; 8 bases are a match to TRBD1. The V gene end was trimmed by 8 bases and the J gene end by 8 bases; junction bases not matched to a gene: 13. There are 15 residues in the CDR3. Germline values: CDR1 SEHNR, CDR2 FQNEAQ (reference sequence). CDR3 DNA: TGTGCCAGCCAAAGCCGAGGACAGGGAGACGAAAAACTGTTTTTT. It is translated as CASQSRGQGDEKLFF.

The sample holds a few counts of this clone. This rearrangement joins TRBV2 to TRBJ2-2, with 12 bases that match TRBD2. Germline CDR1 is SNHLY and CDR2 is FYNNEI. After removal of 5 bases from V and 4 bases from J, the junction contained 5 bases not matched to a gene. The CDR3 length is 16 residues. The CDR3 region is CASSPGLAGLTGELFF. Written as DNA, the CDR3 is TGTGCCAGCAGTCCTGGACTAGCGGGGCTCACCGGGGAGCTGTTTTTT.

V gene TRBV7-9 combines with J gene TRBJ1-1, with TRBD1 matching 7 bases. The CDR3 consists of 14 residues. The germline V gene encodes CDR1 SEHNR and CDR2 FQNEAQ (reference sequence). The ends lost 5 bases at V and 4 bases at J; junction bases unmatched: 7. CDR3 DNA: TGTGCCAGCAGCCACGGGGACAGTCGCACTGAAGCTTTCTTT. Translated: CASSHGDSRTEAFF.

The chain links TRBV7-8 to TRBJ2-1; 8 bases fit TRBD1. The CDR3 is made up of 14 amino acids. Germline CDR1 reads SGHVS; CDR2 reads FQNEAQ. The V gene end was trimmed by 3 bases and the J gene end by 6 bases; junction bases not matched to a gene: 4. The CDR3 region is CASSFQGARNEQFF. In DNA form, the CDR3 reads TGTGCCAGCAGCTTTCAGGGGGCCCGCAATGAGCAGTTCTTC.

The rearrangement joins TRBV4-1 to TRBJ1-2; D perhaps matches TRBD1 (6 bases). The ends were cut back, 0 bases at V and 7 bases at J, with 15 bases in the middle. The CDR3 spans 15 residues. Per the germline V gene, CDR1 is MGHRA and CDR2 is YSYEKL. The CDR3 sequence: CASSQDKGGGGGYTF. The DNA of the CDR3 is TGCGCCAGCAGCCAAGATAAGGGGGGGGGAGGTGGCTACACCTTC.

The chain employs TRBV10-3 and TRBJ2-2, with a tentative D call TRBD2 (5 bases). V lost 4 bases and J 7 bases, leaving 19 bases between the germline ends. CDR1 is ENHRY and CDR2 is SYGVKD in the germline V gene. This CDR3 comprises 16 residues. The CDR3 DNA follows: TGTGCCATCAGTGCGCGGGCCGCCGGAGAGGGCGGGGAGCTGTTTTTT. Translated: CAISARAAGEGGELFF.

The CDR3: CASVNGQGFHEQYF. The CDR3 DNA reads TGTGCCAGCGTAAACGGACAGGGGTTCCACGAGCAGTACTTC. The rearrangement joins TRBV21-1 to TRBJ2-7; the table assigns TRBD1, which was not confirmed against the DNA. TRBV21-1 is a recognized pseudogene. This CDR3 contains 14 residues.

This clone showed up just a few times. V is TRBV4-1 and J is TRBJ2-7, with TRBD1 identical over 10 bases. This CDR3 comprises 14 residues. Looked up from germline, CDR1 is MGHRA and CDR2 is YSYEKL. After removal of 5 bases from V and 3 bases from J, the junction contained 4 bases not matched to a gene. The CDR3 spells CASSEGQGHYEQYF. DNA for the CDR3: TGCGCCAGCAGCGAGGGACAGGGGCACTACGAGCAGTACTTC.

This clone was counted between two and nine times. The chain recombines TRBV6-1 with TRBJ2-7, with D perhaps TRBD1 (6 bases). Germline CDR1 MNHNS, CDR2 SASEGT. V lost 6 bases to trimming and J lost 0 bases, with 9 bases between them. There are 13 residues in the CDR3. This chain's CDR3 is CASRHRDSYEQYF. The CDR3 DNA reads TGTGCCAGCAGACACAGGGACTCCTACGAGCAGTACTTC.

This clone showed up just once. The rearrangement uses TRBV5-5 and TRBJ2-3; 7 bases match TRBD2. V lost 3 bases, J lost 2 bases, and 3 bases stayed unmatched. The V gene's germline CDR1 is SGHKS and CDR2 YYEKEE (reference sequence). There are 14 residues in the CDR3. The CDR3 loop reads CASSSRDYTDTQYF. DNA of the CDR3: TGTGCCAGCAGCTCGAGGGACTACACAGATACGCAGTATTTT.

This rearrangement joins TRBV10-3 to TRBJ1-2, with D perhaps TRBD1 (6 bases). The germline CDR1 and CDR2 sequences are ENHRY and SYGVKD. CDR3 length equals 14 residues. V was trimmed by 4 bases and J by 7 bases, leaving 16 bases between them. The CDR3 nucleotides are TGTGCCATCAGTGGGGCCGACAGGCCAACTGGCTACACCTTC. It is translated as CAISGADRPTGYTF.

The chain couples TRBV29-1 to TRBJ2-7; a possible D gene is TRBD1 (5 bases). This CDR3 comprises 12 residues. Trimming took off 6 bases at V and 2 bases at J, with 11 bases between the two ends. Germline lookup yields CDR1 SQVTM and CDR2 ANQGSEA. The CDR3 protein is CSVSDTPYEQYF. As DNA, the CDR3 is TGCAGCGTCTCGGACACCCCCTACGAGCAGTACTTC.

The genes are TRBV5-1 and TRBJ1-5; D gene ambiguous. V was trimmed by 0 bases and J by 1 base, leaving 5 bases between them. The CDR3 has 14 residues. Germline V gene sequence: CDR1 SGHRS, CDR2 YFSETQ. DNA for the CDR3: TGCGCCAGCAGCTTGGACAGAAGCAATCAGCCCCAGCATTTT. As protein: CASSLDRSNQPQHF.

This clone was detected only a few times. This chain joins TRBV10-1 and TRBJ2-7; 9 bases are shared with TRBD2. With V trimmed by 3 bases and J by 12 bases, 15 bases remained unmatched. CDR3 length: 15 residues. Germline CDR1 reads WNHNN; CDR2 reads SYGVQD (reference sequence). For the CDR3, the DNA is TGCGCCAGCAGTGAAACCCTAGCGGGGCCGTCTTTTTTGTACTTC. This gives the protein CASSETLAGPSFLYF.